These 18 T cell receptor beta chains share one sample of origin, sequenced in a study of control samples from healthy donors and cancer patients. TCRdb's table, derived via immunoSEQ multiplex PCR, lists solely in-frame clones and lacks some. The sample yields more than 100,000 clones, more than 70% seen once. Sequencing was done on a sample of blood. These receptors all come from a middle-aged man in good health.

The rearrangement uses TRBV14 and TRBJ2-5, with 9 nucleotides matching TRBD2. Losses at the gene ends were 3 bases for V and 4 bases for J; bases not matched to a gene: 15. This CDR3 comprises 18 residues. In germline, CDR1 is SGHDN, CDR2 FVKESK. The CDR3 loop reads CASSHPLLAGAKGETQYF. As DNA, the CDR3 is TGTGCCAGCAGCCACCCCCTACTAGCGGGCGCGAAGGGAGAGACCCAGTACTTC.

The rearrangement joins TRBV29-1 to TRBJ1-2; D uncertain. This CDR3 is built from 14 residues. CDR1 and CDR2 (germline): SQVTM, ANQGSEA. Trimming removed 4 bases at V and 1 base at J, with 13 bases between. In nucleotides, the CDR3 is TGCAGCGTTGGTATACTACGAATTAACTATGGCTACACCTTC. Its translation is CSVGILRINYGYTF.

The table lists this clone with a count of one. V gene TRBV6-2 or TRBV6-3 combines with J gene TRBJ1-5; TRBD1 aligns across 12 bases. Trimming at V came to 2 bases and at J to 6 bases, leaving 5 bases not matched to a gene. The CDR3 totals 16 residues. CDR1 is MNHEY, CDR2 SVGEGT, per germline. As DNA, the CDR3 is TGTGCCAGCAGTTACCGGGGACAGGGGGCCGGTCAGCCCCAGCATTTT. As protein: CASSYRGQGAGQPQHF.

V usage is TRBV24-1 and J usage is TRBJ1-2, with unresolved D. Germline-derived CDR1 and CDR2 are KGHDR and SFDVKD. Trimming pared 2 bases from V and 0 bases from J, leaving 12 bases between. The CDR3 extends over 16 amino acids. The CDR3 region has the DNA TGTGCCACCAGTGATTCTAGGCGGACGGCTAACTATGGCTACACCTTC. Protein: CATSDSRRTANYGYTF.

The DNA of the CDR3 is TGTGCCAGCAGCTCTAGCGGGGGGTGGCAAGAGACCCAGTACTTC. Amino acid sequence: CASSSSGGWQETQYF. The chain recombines TRBV7-2 with TRBJ2-5; 11 positions agree with TRBD2. V shed 4 bases and J 2 bases; nucleotides not matched to a gene: 3. The CDR3 extends over 15 amino acids. Germline CDR1 SGHTA, CDR2 FQGNSA.

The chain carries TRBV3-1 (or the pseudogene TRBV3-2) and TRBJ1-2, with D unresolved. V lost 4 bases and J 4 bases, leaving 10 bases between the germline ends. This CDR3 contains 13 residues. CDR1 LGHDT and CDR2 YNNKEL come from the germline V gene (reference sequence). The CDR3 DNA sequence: TGTGCCAGCAGCCGAACCGGATCCTATGGCTACACCTTC. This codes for CASSRTGSYGYTF.

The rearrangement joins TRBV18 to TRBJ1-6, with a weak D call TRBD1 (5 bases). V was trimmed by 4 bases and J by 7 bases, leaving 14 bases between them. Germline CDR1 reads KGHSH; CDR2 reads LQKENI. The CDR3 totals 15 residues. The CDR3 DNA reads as TGTGCCAGCTCACAGGGACCCCTGGGGAATTCACCCCTCCACTTT. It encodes CASSQGPLGNSPLHF.

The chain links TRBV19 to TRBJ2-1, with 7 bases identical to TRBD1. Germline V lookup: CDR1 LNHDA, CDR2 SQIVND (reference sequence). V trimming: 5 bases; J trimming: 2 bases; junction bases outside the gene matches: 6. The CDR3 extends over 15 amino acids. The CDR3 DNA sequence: TGTGCCAGTAGTTTGACAGGGATTACCTACAATGAGCAGTTCTTC. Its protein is CASSLTGITYNEQFF. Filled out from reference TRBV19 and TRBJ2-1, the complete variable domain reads DGGITQSPKYLFRKEGQNVTLSCEQNLNHDAMYWYRQDPGQGLRLIYYSQIVNDFQKGDIAEGYSVSREKKESFPLTVTSAQKNPTAFYLCASSLTGITYNEQFFGPGTRLTVL.

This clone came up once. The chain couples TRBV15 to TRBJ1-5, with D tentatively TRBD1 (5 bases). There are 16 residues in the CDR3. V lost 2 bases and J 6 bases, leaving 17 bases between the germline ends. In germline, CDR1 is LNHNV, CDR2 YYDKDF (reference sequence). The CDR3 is CATSRTSASGSQPQHF. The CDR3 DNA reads TGTGCCACCAGCAGAACCAGTGCTTCAGGGAGTCAGCCCCAGCATTTT.

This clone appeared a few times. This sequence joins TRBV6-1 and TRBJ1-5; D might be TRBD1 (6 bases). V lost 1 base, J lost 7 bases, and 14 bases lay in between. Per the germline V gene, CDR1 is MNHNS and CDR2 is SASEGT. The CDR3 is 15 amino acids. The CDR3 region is CASSEGWGQGQPQHF. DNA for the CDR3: TGTGCCAGCAGTGAAGGGTGGGGCCAGGGGCAGCCCCAGCATTTT.

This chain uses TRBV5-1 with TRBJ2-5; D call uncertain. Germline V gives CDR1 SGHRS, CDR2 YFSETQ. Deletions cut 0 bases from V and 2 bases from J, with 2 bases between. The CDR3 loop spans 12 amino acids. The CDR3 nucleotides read TGCGCCAGCAGCTTGGGGCAAGAGACCCAGTACTTC. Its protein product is CASSLGQETQYF.

The CDR3: CASSDSYSSGANVLTF. CDR3 in DNA: TGTGCCAGCAGTGACTCCTACAGCTCTGGGGCCAACGTCCTGACTTTC. This chain joins TRBV6-4 and TRBJ2-6, with D uncertain. V lost 0 bases and J 0 bases, leaving 6 bases between the germline ends. Germline CDR1 reads MRHNA; CDR2 reads SNTAGT. There are 16 residues in the CDR3.

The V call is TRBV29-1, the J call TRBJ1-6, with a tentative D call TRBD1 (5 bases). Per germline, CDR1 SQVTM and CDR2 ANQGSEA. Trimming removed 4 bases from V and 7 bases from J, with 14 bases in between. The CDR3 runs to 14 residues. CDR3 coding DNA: TGCAGCGTTGCAGAAGGGACGGAGAATTCACCCCTCCACTTT. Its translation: CSVAEGTENSPLHF.

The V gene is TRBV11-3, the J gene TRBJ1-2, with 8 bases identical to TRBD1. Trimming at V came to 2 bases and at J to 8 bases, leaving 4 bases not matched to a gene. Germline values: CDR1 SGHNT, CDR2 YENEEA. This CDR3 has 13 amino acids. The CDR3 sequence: CASSLRTGSGYTF. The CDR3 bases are TGTGCCAGCAGCTTAAGGACAGGGAGCGGCTACACCTTC.

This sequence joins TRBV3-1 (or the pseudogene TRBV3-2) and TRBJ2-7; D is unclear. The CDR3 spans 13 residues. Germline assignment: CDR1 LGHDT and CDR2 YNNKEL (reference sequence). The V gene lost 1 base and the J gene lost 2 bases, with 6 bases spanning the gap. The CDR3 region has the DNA TGTGCCAGCAGCCAAGGCAGTACCTACGAGCAGTACTTC. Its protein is CASSQGSTYEQYF.

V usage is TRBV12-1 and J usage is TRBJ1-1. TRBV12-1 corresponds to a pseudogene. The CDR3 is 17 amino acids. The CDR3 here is CASSCLGTIHRDTEAFF. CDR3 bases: TGTGCCAGCAGCTGTCTTGGTACGATCCATAGAGACACTGAAGCTTTCTTT.

CDR3 bases: TGTGCCAGCAAATCGGACAGCCTTAATTCACCCCTCCACTTT. Its translation: CASKSDSLNSPLHF. This chain links TRBV6-4 with TRBJ1-6; D is perhaps TRBD1 (6 bases). CDR1 is MRHNA, CDR2 SNTAGT, per germline. CDR3 length: 14 residues. V dropped 7 bases and J dropped 6 bases, with 13 bases sitting between them.

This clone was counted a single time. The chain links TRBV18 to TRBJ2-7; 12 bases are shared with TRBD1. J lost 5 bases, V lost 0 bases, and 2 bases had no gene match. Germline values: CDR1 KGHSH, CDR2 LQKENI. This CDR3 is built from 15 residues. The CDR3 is CASSPPGTGGHEQYF. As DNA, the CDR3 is TGTGCCAGCTCACCACCGGGGACAGGGGGCCACGAGCAGTACTTC.